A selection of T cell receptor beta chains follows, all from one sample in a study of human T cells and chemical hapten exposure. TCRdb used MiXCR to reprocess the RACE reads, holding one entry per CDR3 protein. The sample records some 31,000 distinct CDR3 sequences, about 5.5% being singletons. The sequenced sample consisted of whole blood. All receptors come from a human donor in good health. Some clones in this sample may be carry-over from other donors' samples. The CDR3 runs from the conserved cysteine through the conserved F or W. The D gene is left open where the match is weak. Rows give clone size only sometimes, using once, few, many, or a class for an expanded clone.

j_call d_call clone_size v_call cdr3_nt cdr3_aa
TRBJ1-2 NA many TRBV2 TGTGCCAGCAAGGCAGACGGCGACTATGGCTACACCTTC CASKADGDYGYTF
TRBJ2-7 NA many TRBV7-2 TGTGCCAGCAGCTTATCGGGGTTTAGCTCCTACGAGCAGTACTTC CASSLSGFSSYEQYF
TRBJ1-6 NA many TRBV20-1 TGCAGTGCTAGAGACGAGGGCTATAATTCACCCCTCCACTTT CSARDEGYNSPLHF
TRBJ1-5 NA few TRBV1 TGCACCAGCAGCCAAGGCAGGCAGCCCCAGCATTTT CTSSQGRQPQHF
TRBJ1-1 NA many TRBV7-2 TGTGCCAGCAGCTTTAATACGCAGGGAGGCACTGAAGCTTTCTTT CASSFNTQGGTEAFF
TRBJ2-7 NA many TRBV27 TGTGCCAGCGGAACTTGGGGGGGGCAGCAGTACTTC CASGTWGGQQYF
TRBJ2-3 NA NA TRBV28 TGTGCCAGCAGTATCGCTCTGGGGGGAAAGGCAGATACGCAGTATTTT CASSIALGGKADTQYF
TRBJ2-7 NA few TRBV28 TGTGCCAGCAGAAGTCGGTGGTACGAGCAGTACTTC CASRSRWYEQYF
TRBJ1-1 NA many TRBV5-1 TGCGCCAGCTCCCTTTCACGGGGAATGAACACTGAAGCTTTCTTT CASSLSRGMNTEAFF
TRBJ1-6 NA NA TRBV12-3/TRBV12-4 TGTGCCAGCAGTTTCGGACAGACTAATTCACCCCTCCACTTT CASSFGQTNSPLHF
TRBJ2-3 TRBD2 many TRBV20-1 TGCAGTGCTAGTGGTCTAGCGGGACTAGCGGGATCCCCCGGCACAGATACGCAGTATTTT CSASGLAGLAGSPGTDTQYF
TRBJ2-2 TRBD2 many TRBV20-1 TGCAGTGCTAGACTCTCCGGGACTAGTCTCATCACCGGGGAGCTGTTTTTT CSARLSGTSLITGELFF
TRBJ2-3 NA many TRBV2 TGTGCCAGCAGTGCGGGCACAGATACGCAGTATTTT CASSAGTDTQYF
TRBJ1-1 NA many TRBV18 TGTGCCAGCTCACCACCATCTGGCCAGGGGCTAAGTGAAGCTTTCTTT CASSPPSGQGLSEAFF
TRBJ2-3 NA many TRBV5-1 TGCGCCAGCAGCAACACAGGGATGGGAGATACGCAGTATTTT CASSNTGMGDTQYF
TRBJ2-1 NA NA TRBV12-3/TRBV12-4 TGTGCCAGCACGGGGCCCCGAAATGAGCAGTTCTTC CASTGPRNEQFF
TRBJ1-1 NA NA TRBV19 TGTGCCAGTAGTACTTCAATCTCCAGGCCCGGGGAGAACACTGAAGCTTTCTTT CASSTSISRPGENTEAFF
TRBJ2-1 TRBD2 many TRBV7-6 TGTGCCAGCAGCTTAGATAGCGGGAGGGCCGCTGAGCAGTTCTTC CASSLDSGRAAEQFF
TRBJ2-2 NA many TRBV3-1 TGTGCCAGCAGCCTTCGGGACACCAACACCGGGGAGCTGTTTTTT CASSLRDTNTGELFF
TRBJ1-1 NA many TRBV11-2 TGTGCCAGCAGCTTAGAGATCTGGGGTAACACTGAAGCTTTCTTT CASSLEIWGNTEAFF
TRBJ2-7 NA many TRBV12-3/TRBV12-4 TGTGCCAGCTCCACCGGCGACCTGCATCCCTACGAGCAGTACTTC CASSTGDLHPYEQYF
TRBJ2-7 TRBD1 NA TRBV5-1 TGCGCCAGCAGCAGGGCTCCGGGACAGGGCCCCTACGAGCAGTACTTC CASSRAPGQGPYEQYF
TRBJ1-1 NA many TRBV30 TGTGCCTGGAGTTCGGTAGTGAACACTGAAGCTTTCTTT CAWSSVVNTEAFF
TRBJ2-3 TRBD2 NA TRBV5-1 TGCGCCAGCAGCCAGTCCCGGACTAGCGGCTTCACAGATACGCAGTATTTT CASSQSRTSGFTDTQYF
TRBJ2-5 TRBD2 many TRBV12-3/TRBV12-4 TGTGCCAGCAGTTTTGCCGGGGGGGAAGAGACCCAGTACTTC CASSFAGGEETQYF
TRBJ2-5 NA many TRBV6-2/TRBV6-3 TGTGCCAGCAGTCTAAACGGAGAGACCCAGTACTTC CASSLNGETQYF
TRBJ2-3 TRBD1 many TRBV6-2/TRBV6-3 TGTGCCAGCAGTTGGACAGGGAACACAGATACGCAGTATTTT CASSWTGNTDTQYF
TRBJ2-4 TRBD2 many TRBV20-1 TGCAGTGCTAGAGATCCGGCGGGAGTACACATTCAGTACTTC CSARDPAGVHIQYF
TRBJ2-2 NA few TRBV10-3 TGTGCCATCAGTGAGGGGATTAATACCGGGGAGCTGTTTTTT CAISEGINTGELFF
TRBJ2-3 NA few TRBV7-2 TGTGCCAGCAGCTGGCTAGCAGATACGCAGTATTTT CASSWLADTQYF
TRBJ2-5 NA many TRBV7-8 TGTGCCAGCAGCTTAGAGTTAACTAGGGGGACCCAGTACTTC CASSLELTRGTQYF
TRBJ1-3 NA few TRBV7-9 TGTGCCAGCAGCTACCTGTCCTCTGGAAACACCATATATTTT CASSYLSSGNTIYF
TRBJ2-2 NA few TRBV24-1 TGTGCCACTAACGAAGGGGGGAACACCGGGGAGCTGTTTTTT CATNEGGNTGELFF